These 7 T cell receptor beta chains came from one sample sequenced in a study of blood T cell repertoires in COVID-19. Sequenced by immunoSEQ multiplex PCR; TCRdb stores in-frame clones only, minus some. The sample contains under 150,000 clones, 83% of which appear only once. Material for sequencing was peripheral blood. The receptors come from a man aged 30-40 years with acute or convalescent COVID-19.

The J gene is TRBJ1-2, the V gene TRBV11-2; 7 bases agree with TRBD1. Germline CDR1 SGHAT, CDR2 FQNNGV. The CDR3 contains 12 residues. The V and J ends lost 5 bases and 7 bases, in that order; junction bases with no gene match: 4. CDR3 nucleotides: TGTGCCAGCAGCGCGCACAGGGGTGGCTACACCTTC. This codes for CASSAHRGGYTF.

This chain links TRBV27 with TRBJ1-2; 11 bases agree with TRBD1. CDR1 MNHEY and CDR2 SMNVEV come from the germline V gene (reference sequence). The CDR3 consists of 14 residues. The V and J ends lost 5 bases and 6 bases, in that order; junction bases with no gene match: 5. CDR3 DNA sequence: TGTGCCAGCAGTCCCCGGGACAGGGGGAATGGCTACACCTTC. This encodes CASSPRDRGNGYTF.

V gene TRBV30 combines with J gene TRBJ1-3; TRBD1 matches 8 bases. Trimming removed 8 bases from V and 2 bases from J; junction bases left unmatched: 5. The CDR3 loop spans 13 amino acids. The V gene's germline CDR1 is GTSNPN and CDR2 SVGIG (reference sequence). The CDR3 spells CAQGQGAGNTIYF. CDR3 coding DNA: TGTGCCCAAGGACAGGGCGCTGGAAACACCATATATTTT.

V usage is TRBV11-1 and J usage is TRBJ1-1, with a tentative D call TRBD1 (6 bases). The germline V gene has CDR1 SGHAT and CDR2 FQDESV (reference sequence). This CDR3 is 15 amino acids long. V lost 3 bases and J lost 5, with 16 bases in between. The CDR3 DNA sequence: TGTGCCAGCAGCTTCTTTGGGCAGGGGATAACTGAAGCTTTCTTT. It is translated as CASSFFGQGITEAFF.

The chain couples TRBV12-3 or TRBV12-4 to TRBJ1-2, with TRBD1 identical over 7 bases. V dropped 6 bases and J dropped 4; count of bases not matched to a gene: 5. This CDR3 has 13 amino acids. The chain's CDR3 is CASSKGQLYGYTF. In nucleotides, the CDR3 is TGTGCCAGCAGCAAGGGACAGCTCTATGGCTACACCTTC.

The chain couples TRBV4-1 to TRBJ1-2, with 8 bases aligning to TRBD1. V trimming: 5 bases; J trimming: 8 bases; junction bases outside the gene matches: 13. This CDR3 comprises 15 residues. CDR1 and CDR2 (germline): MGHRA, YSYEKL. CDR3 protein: CASSTRTGRGGGYTF. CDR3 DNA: TGCGCCAGCAGCACCCGGACAGGGCGGGGCGGAGGCTACACCTTC.

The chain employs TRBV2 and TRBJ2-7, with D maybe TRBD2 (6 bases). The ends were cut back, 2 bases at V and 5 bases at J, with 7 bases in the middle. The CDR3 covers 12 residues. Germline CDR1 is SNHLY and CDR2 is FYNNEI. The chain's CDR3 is CASSERRDEQYF. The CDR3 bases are TGTGCCAGCAGTGAAAGGAGGGACGAGCAGTACTTC.